The next 10 T cell receptor beta chains were all read from a single sample in a study of liver allograft versus peripheral blood T cells. Study-wide context: Peripheral blood of the recipients supplied T cell receptor repertoires that were compared with those in transplanted livers.

TCRdb re-called the reads with MiXCR, one entry per CDR3 protein. Here the sample spans roughly 15,000 distinct CDR3 sequences, 20% to 25% being singletons. These receptors originate from a human patient who had a liver transplant. The T cells may partly be graft donor cells.

This clonotype was picked up many times. The gene calls are TRBV30 and TRBJ1-2; no clear D gene. Germline CDR1 GTSNPN, CDR2 SVGIG (reference sequence). The CDR3 loop spans 15 amino acids. Trimming took 1 base from V and 2 from J, leaving 14 bases between them. CDR3 nucleotide sequence: TGTGCCTGGAGTGGGGCCGGTACACCGAACTATGGCTACACCTTC. It encodes CAWSGAGTPNYGYTF.

This clonotype has a handful of counts. This sequence joins TRBV30 and TRBJ1-2, with D unclear. The CDR3 extends over 14 amino acids. The V end lost 4 bases, the J end lost 4 bases, and 16 bases lay between the germline ends. Per the germline V gene, CDR1 is GTSNPN and CDR2 is SVGIG (reference sequence). CDR3 nucleotide sequence: TGTGCCTGGACCCACGTTTGGGAGGCCTATGGCTACACCTTC. Translation gives CAWTHVWEAYGYTF.

This clonotype occurred many times. The CDR3 DNA follows: TGTGCCAGCAGTTATAGGCATGATAGCAATCAGCCCCAGCATTTT. Protein product: CASSYRHDSNQPQHF. J is TRBJ1-5 and V is TRBV6-6; D gene unclear. The CDR3 has 15 residues. The germline V and J ends were trimmed by 3 bases and 0 bases, with 9 bases remaining between them. Per the germline V gene, CDR1 is MNHNY and CDR2 is SVGAGI (reference sequence).

The V and J genes are TRBV11-2 and TRBJ1-2; 9 bases are a match to TRBD1. Germline CDR1 reads SGHAT; CDR2 reads FQNNGV. This CDR3 has 13 amino acids. With 5 bases clipped from V and 5 bases from J, the junction kept 3 bases outside the gene matches. CDR3 region: CASSPTGGYGYTF. Written as DNA, the CDR3 is TGTGCCAGCAGCCCGACAGGGGGGTATGGCTACACCTTC.

This clonotype was detected ten times or more. The genes are TRBV24-1 and TRBJ2-2, with D perhaps matching TRBD2 (7 bases). Germline-derived CDR1 and CDR2 are KGHDR and SFDVKD. The CDR3 has 16 amino acids. The germline V and J ends were trimmed by 9 bases and 0 bases, with 16 bases remaining between them. The CDR3 DNA reads TGTGCCACCTCCCAGGCGGGGGCACCGAACACCGGGGAGCTGTTTTTT. Protein product: CATSQAGAPNTGELFF.

This clonotype was detected ten times or more. V and J are TRBV6-1 and TRBJ1-5, with D perhaps matching TRBD1 (6 bases). Looked up from germline, CDR1 is MNHNS and CDR2 is SASEGT. V lost 0 bases and J 3 bases, leaving 12 bases between the germline ends. CDR3 length equals 16 residues. DNA for the CDR3: TGTGCCAGCAGTGAAGCCGTAGGGACATCCAATCAGCCCCAGCATTTT. Translated: CASSEAVGTSNQPQHF.

In its sample, this clonotype was seen a few times. The chain joins TRBV5-6 to TRBJ2-3; weak D call: TRBD2 (6 bases). Per germline, CDR1 SGHDT and CDR2 YYEEEE. The CDR3 spans 13 residues. V lost 2 bases and J 4 bases, leaving 8 bases between the germline ends. CDR3 DNA: TGTGCCAGCAGCTTAGGAGGGGCAGATACGCAGTATTTT. Amino acids: CASSLGGADTQYF.

The chain employs TRBV7-9 and TRBJ1-2, with TRBD1 as a possible D gene (6 bases). V was cut by 6 bases and J by 6 bases, with 20 bases left in between. The CDR3 loop spans 15 amino acids. Per germline, CDR1 SEHNR and CDR2 FQNEAQ (reference sequence). CDR3 sequence reads: CASSPGAGTRDGYTF. CDR3 DNA sequence: TGTGCCAGCAGTCCCGGAGCCGGGACAAGGGATGGCTACACCTTC.

This clonotype was observed a few times. J is TRBJ2-7 and V is TRBV11-2; 7 bases match TRBD2. The V gene end was trimmed by 2 bases and the J gene end by 0 bases; junction bases not matched to a gene: 4. This CDR3 contains 15 residues. Germline assignment: CDR1 SGHAT and CDR2 FQNNGV. The CDR3 DNA reads TGTGCCAGCAGCTTATGGGGGGGAAGCTCCTACGAGCAGTACTTC. Its translation: CASSLWGGSSYEQYF.

This clonotype was observed a handful of times. This chain connects TRBV5-4 to TRBJ2-6, with no clear D. The CDR3 spans 15 residues. Trimming took off 5 bases at V and 0 bases at J, with 9 bases between the two ends. CDR1 SGHNT and CDR2 YYREEE come from the germline V gene (reference sequence). CDR3 protein: CASRRSSSGANVLTF. The CDR3 DNA reads TGTGCCAGCAGGAGGAGTTCCTCTGGGGCCAACGTCCTGACTTTC.